This entry features one T cell receptor (beta chain) sequence. Its antigen specificity is not known. The input lacks base qualities; no much larger clone sits a single base away. Within the sample, other DNA sequences also encode this same CDR3. This entry comes from a study of shared clonotypes between healthy human individuals (dated by TCRdb to about 2020). Looking at the study overall: The cohort comprised two women and a few men aged 18 to 49 years. Libraries were prepared and TCR repertoires were sequenced by different laboratories using diverse techniques, in order to increase sequencing depth and limit assay-specific biases. Between about 0.85 and 10 billion PBMCs per donor were obtained by leukapheresis. Per donor, three plates each were used for CD4 naive and CD4 memory, two for CD8 naive, and one for CD8 memory. To estimate repertoire size and how much clonotypes are shared between individuals, the study performed deep sequencing of blood TCR repertoires from 4 to 6 healthy adults. The investigation overall reported the following: Roughly 5% of naive CD4, more than 3% of naive CD8, about 2.5% of memory CD4, and approximately 0.39% of memory CD8 clonotypes were shared across several donors. Sampling was limited to blood, and TCR repertoires in tissue likely differ from TCR repertoires in blood. Estimated clonotype richness was generally larger for naive than for memory subsets. Pairwise subsampling indicated that sequencing depth was expected to affect the degree of clonotype sharing among donors. Compared with non-shared clonotypes, clonotypes shared by all four sorted-subset donors had higher generation probabilities. Even with the large sequencing depth, rarefaction of the sorted-subset datasets indicated that sequencing was incomplete. The small number of donors limited the genetic and exposure-history diversity represented.

Using the deep immunoSEQ assay, multiplex PCR amplified TCR CDR3 regions from genomic DNA. For each cell subset, the extracted genomic DNA was distributed evenly across all wells of several immunoSEQ 96-well plates, and each plate served as one replicate. For sorted subsets, around 0.2 ug of genomic DNA, equivalent to about 30,000 T cell genomes, went into each replicate PCR. Purified libraries were measured with a Qubit 3.0 fluorometer, size-checked on a Bioanalyzer 2100, and measured again with the KAPA Library Quantification kit. Every immunoSEQ 96-well plate was sequenced on a separate single-read 150-cycle Illumina NextSeq 550 flow cell. As for the authors' bioinformatics: Because only junctional sequences without quality scores were contained in the immunoSEQ output, filtering matching that applied to full-length reads could not be performed. To assign V/J genes and CDR3, sequences were annotated against IMGT germline references using PyIR, a Python wrapper for IgBLAST v1.9. Any read was removed if the V/J assignment was weak (E-value above 1e-6), the CDR3 was missing, or the read contained stop codons, out-of-frame junctions, or ambiguous translated residues. V3J clonotypes were defined by identical inferred V gene, J gene, and CDR3 amino acid sequence. The percentage overlap between two repertoires was calculated by dividing the number of shared unique clonotypes by the size of the smaller repertoire. Richness of each repertoire was evaluated using RTK rarefaction, the Chao1 estimator, and Recon v2.1 estimates of unobserved clonotypes. Generation probabilities were computed with OLGA for all TCRbeta clonotypes obtained by the gDNA method from a few donors. The clones in this table, taken by TCRdb from immuneACCESS, are in-frame only. Not every clone is retained; where verified, under half of the shortfall comes from an unresolved V gene, and the cause of the rest is unknown. That table gives V, J and clone size, and the DNA gave D and trimming. The sample table contains about 650,000 clones; only one count was recorded for roughly 95% of them. Jointly, the top ten make up around 0.11% of the sample.

For the CD8 naive samples, CD45RO-negative cells were positively selected for CCR7, yielding a CD45RA+CCR7+ population from which TemRA cells were excluded. The donors were healthy, HIV-negative adults with no recently reported acute infections or vaccinations. All donors were Caucasian adults living in Nashville, Tennessee, USA. After blood collection by leukapheresis, PBMCs were isolated using Ficoll-Histopaque density gradient centrifugation and then cryopreserved in the vapor phase of liquid nitrogen. Analytical flow cytometry was used to check the purity and quantity of each magnetically sorted T cell population. Genomic DNA was isolated from every sorted fraction and measured by UV absorbance on a Nanodrop 2000c. According to the germline V gene, CDR1 reads SGDLS and CDR2 reads YYNGEE. Trimming costs V 0 bases and J 9 bases, and their ends lie 10 bases apart. From its cysteine to its phenylalanine, the CDR3 spans 13 amino acids. The only DNA kept is the CDR3, 39 bases in frame from the first base.

The receptor comes from a woman in her 30s in good health. In this chain, TRBV9 is recombined with TRBJ2-1; perhaps TRBD2 is the D gene, with 6 bases matching. The specimen was naive CD8+ T cells sorted from blood. The cell subset or site label, as the study defines it: CD45RA+CCR7+. The DNA sequence follows: TGTGCCAGCAGCGTAGAAGGTAGCGGTGAGCAGTTCTTC. Translated, it gives CASSVEGSGEQFF.